This is a list of T cell receptor beta chains from one sample in a study of T-cell reconstitution after alpha-beta-depleted transplantation in children. TCRdb processed the PCR reads anew with MiXCR; each CDR3 protein has one entry. The sample lists 500,000 to 600,000 distinct CDR3 sequences; around 20% were seen once. The sequenced sample was PBMCs from the stem cell graft donor, obtained from the stem cell graft. Source of these receptors: a human donor who donated a stem cell graft to a child with acute lymphoblastic leukemia. CDR3s include the opening cysteine and the closing phenylalanine or tryptophan. D genes are given only for firm matches. Only some rows state a clone size, as once, few, many or a class for expanded clones.

clone_size j_call d_call v_call cdr3_nt cdr3_aa
few TRBJ2-7 . TRBV7-9 TGTGCCAGCAGCTTAGCGGAGGGCCCAACCTACGAGCAGTACTTC CASSLAEGPTYEQYF
many TRBJ2-1 TRBD1 TRBV10-3 TGTGCCATCAGCCCGGGACAGATCTACAATGAGCAGTTCTTC CAISPGQIYNEQFF
. TRBJ2-1 . TRBV20-1 TGCAGTGCTAGAGATTCGGCGGGATCCTGGAGAATGGGCGATGAGCAGTTCTTC CSARDSAGSWRMGDEQFF
few TRBJ2-5 TRBD1 TRBV10-3 TGTGCCATCAAGGGGGACAGGTACCAAGAGACCCAGTACTTC CAIKGDRYQETQYF
few TRBJ2-7 . TRBV5-1 TGCGCCAGCAGCTTGGTATCTATGTCGGCGGACGAGCAGTACTTC CASSLVSMSADEQYF
. TRBJ2-2 . TRBV25-1 TGTGCCAGCAGTGAATTGGGGCAGGGCACCGGGGAGCTGTTTTTT CASSELGQGTGELFF
many TRBJ2-3 . TRBV25-1 TGTGCCAGCAGCTTCGACAGCACAGATACGCAGTATTTT CASSFDSTDTQYF
. TRBJ2-3 TRBD2 TRBV5-1 TGCGCCAGCAGCTTCATGGGGGGGACCGGCACAGATACGCAGTATTTT CASSFMGGTGTDTQYF
. TRBJ2-1 . TRBV2 TGTGCCAGCAGGGACCGCGTAGAGTTCTTC CASRDRVEFF
many TRBJ1-1 . TRBV10-3 TGTGCCATCAGTGAGTCAGTCCTACGGGACACTGAAGCTTTCTTT CAISESVLRDTEAFF
few TRBJ2-1 TRBD2 TRBV5-1 TGCGCCAGCAGCTTGCGACTAGCGGGAGAGAATGAGCAGTTCTTC CASSLRLAGENEQFF